This T cell receptor (beta chain) comes out of a study of shared clonotypes between healthy human individuals. Across the whole study: Researchers drew samples from two women and three men aged 18 to 49. Study-wide results and limits: Relative to clonotypes present in all four donors, those not shared had lower generation probabilities.

As for this clone: No antigen is known for it. Different DNA sequences within this sample yield the same CDR3.

CD45RO negativity and positive selection for CCR7 defined naive CD8 cells, a population that excluded terminally differentiated effector memory CD45RA+ cells. Per germline, CDR1 SGHDT and CDR2 YYEEEE. The CDR3 sequence is 15 residues long. V lost 0 bases to trimming and J lost 4 bases, with 11 bases between them. Each sorted subset replicate got 200 ng genomic DNA, roughly 30,000 genomes. How the authors handled the data: ImmunoSEQ gave junction-only sequences without quality scores, so filtering differed. Data came from immunoSEQ multiplex PCR; TCRdb stores just in-frame clones and leaves some out. The V and J calls and clone size were taken over from that table, and D and trimming were inferred from the DNA. Here the sample spans millions of clones, roughly 94% being singletons.

This receptor was obtained from a man aged 18 to 30 in good health. The rearrangement uses TRBV5-6 and TRBJ2-1, with D perhaps matching TRBD2 (6 bases). The sequenced material came from naive CD8+ T cells sorted from blood. As DNA, the CDR3 is TGTGCCAGCAGCTTGGGGGGAGGTAGTTACAATGAGCAGTTCTTC. It yields the protein CASSLGGGSYNEQFF.